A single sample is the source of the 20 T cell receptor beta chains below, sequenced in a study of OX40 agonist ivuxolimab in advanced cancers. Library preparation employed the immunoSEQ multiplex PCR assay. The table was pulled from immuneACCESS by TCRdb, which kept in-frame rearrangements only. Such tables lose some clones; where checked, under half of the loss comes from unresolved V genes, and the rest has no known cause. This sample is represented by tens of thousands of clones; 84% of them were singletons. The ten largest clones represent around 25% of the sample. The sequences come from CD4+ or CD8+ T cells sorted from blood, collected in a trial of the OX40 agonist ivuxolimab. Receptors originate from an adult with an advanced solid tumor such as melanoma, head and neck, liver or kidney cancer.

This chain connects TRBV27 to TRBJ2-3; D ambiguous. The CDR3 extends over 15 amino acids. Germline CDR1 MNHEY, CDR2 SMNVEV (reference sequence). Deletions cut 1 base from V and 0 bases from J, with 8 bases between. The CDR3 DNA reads TGTGCCAGCAGTTTATTTCCAGGCAGCACAGATACGCAGTATTTT. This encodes CASSLFPGSTDTQYF.

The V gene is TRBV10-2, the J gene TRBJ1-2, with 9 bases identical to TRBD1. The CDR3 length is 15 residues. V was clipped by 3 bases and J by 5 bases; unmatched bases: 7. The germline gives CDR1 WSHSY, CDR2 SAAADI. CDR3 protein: CASSDTRTGEYGYTF. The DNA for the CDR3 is TGCGCCAGCAGTGATACCCGGACAGGGGAGTATGGCTACACCTTC.

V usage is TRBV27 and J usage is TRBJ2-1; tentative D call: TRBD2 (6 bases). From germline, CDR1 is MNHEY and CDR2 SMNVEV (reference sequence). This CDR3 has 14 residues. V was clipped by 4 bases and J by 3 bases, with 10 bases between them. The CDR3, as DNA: TGTGCCAGCAGTTCCGGGGGATTCTACAATGAGCAGTTCTTC. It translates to CASSSGGFYNEQFF.

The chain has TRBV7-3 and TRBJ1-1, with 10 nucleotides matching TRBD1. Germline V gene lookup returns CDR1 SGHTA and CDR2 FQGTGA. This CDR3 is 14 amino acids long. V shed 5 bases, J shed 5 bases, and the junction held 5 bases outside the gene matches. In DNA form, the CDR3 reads TGTGCCAGCAGCCGGACAGGGGGTGAGACTGAAGCTTTCTTT. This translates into CASSRTGGETEAFF.

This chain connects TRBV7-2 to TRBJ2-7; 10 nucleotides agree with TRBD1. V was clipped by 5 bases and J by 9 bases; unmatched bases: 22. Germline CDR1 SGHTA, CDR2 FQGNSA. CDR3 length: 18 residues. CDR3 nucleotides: TGTGCCAGCAGCCTAAGGGACAGGGGTTTTTGGGACCAGCATTGGCAGTACTTC. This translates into CASSLRDRGFWDQHWQYF.

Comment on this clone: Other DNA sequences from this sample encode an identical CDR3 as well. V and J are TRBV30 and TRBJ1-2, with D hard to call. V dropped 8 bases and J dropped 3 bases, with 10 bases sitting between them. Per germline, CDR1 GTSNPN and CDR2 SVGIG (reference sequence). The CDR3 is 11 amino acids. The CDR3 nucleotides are TGTGCCGGCCAGGCACACTATGGCTACACCTTC. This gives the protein CAGQAHYGYTF.

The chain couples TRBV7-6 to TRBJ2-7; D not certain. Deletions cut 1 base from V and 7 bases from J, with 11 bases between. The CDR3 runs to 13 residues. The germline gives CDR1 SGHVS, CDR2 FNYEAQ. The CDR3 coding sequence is TGTGCCAGCAGCTTAGTGGTGTCGGGTGAGCAGTACTTC. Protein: CASSLVVSGEQYF. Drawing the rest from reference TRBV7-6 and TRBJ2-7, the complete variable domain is GAGVSQSPRYKVTKRGQDVALRCDPISGHVSLYWYRQALGQGPEFLTYFNYEAQQDKSGLPNDRFSAERPEGSISTLTIQRTEQRDSAMYRCASSLVVSGEQYFGPGTRLTVT.

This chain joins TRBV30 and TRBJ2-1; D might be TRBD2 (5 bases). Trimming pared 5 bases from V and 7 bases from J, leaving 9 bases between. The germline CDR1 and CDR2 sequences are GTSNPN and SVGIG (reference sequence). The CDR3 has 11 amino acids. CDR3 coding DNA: TGTGCCTGGCTACTAGGGAATGAGCAGTTCTTC. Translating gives CAWLLGNEQFF. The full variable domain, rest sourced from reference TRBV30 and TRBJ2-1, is SQTIHQWPATLVQPVGSPLSLECTVEGTSNPNLYWYRQAAGRGLQLLFYSVGIGQISSEVPQNLSASRPQDRQFILSSKKLLLSDSGFYLCAWLLGNEQFFGPGTRLTVL.

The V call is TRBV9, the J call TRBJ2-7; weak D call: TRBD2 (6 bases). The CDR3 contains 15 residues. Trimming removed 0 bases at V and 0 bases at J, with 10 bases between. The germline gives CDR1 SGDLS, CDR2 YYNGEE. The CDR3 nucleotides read TGTGCCAGCAGCGTAGGACCCGGGAGCTCCTACGAGCAGTACTTC. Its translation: CASSVGPGSSYEQYF.

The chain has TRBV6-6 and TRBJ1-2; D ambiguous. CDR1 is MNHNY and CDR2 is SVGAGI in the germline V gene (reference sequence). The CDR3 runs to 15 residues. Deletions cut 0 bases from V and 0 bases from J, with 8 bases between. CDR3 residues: CASSYSADTNYGYTF. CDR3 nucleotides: TGTGCCAGCAGTTACTCCGCGGATACTAACTATGGCTACACCTTC.

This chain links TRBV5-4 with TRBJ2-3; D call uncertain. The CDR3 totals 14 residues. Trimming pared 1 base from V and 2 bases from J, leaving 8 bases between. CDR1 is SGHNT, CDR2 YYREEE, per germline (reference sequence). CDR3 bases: TGTGCCAGCAGCTTGAAGACCCTCACAGATACGCAGTATTTT. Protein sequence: CASSLKTLTDTQYF. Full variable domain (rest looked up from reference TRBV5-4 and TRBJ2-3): ETGVTQSPTHLIKTRGQQVTLRCSSQSGHNTVSWYQQALGQGPQFIFQYYREEENGRGNFPPRFSGLQFPNYSSELNVNALELDDSALYLCASSLKTLTDTQYFGPGTRLTVL.

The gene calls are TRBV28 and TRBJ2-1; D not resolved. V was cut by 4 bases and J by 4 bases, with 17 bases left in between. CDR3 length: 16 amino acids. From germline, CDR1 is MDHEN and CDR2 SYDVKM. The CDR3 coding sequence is TGTGCCAGCAGTTCCCCCCGGGCCACAAGTTACAATGAGCAGTTCTTC. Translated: CASSSPRATSYNEQFF.

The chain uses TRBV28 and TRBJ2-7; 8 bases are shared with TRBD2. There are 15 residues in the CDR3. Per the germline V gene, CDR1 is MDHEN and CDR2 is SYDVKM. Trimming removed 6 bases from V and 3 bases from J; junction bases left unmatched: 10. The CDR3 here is CASSLTSGPVYEQYF. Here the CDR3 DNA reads TGTGCCAGCAGCCTAACTAGCGGACCAGTCTACGAGCAGTACTTC.

The CDR3 nucleotides are TGTGCCAGCAGCCAGTTGGACTTTCCCTACGAGCAGTACTTC. Translated: CASSQLDFPYEQYF. The V and J genes are TRBV14 and TRBJ2-7; D may be TRBD2 (5 bases). CDR3 size: 14 residues. The V end was cut by 3 bases, the J end by 2 bases, with 11 bases between. CDR1 and CDR2 from the germline V gene are SGHDN and FVKESK.

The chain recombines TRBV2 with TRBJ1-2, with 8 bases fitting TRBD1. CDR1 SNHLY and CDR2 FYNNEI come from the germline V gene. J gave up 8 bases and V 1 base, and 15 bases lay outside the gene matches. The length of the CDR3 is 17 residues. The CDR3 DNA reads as TGTGCCAGCAGTGAAGATTTTCCGGACAGGGCGAGTAGGGGCTACACCTTC. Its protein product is CASSEDFPDRASRGYTF.

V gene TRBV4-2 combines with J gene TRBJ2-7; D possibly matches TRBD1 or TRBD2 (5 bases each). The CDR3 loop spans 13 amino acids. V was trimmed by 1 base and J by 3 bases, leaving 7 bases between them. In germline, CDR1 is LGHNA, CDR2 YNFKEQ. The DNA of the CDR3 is TGTGCCAGCAGCCAAGGAGGGGTCTACGAGCAGTACTTC. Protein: CASSQGGVYEQYF.

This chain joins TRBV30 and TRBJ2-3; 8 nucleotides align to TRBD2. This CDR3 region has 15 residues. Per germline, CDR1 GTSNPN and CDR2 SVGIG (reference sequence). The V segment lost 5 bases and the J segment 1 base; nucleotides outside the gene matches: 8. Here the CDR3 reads CAWSLGAGGTDTQYF. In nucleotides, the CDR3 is TGTGCCTGGTCACTCGGAGCGGGAGGCACAGATACGCAGTATTTT.

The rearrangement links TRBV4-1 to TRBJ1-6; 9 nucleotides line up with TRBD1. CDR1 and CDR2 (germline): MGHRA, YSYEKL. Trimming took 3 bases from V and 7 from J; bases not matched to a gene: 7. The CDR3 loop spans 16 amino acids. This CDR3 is CASSHGTGPRNSPLHF. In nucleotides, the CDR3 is TGCGCCAGCAGCCACGGGACAGGGCCTCGGAATTCACCCCTCCACTTT.

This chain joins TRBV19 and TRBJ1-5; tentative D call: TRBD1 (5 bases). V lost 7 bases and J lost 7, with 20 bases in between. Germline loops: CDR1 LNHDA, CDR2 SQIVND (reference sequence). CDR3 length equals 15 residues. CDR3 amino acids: CASTFRAGAGQPQHF. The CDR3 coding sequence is TGTGCCAGTACATTTAGGGCAGGAGCAGGGCAGCCCCAGCATTTT.

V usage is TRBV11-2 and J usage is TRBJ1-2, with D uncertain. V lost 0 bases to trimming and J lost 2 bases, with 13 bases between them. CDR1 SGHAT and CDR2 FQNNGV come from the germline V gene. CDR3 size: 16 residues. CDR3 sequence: CASSLDSFGTNYGYTF. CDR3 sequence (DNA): TGTGCCAGCAGCTTAGATTCCTTCGGCACAAACTATGGCTACACCTTC.